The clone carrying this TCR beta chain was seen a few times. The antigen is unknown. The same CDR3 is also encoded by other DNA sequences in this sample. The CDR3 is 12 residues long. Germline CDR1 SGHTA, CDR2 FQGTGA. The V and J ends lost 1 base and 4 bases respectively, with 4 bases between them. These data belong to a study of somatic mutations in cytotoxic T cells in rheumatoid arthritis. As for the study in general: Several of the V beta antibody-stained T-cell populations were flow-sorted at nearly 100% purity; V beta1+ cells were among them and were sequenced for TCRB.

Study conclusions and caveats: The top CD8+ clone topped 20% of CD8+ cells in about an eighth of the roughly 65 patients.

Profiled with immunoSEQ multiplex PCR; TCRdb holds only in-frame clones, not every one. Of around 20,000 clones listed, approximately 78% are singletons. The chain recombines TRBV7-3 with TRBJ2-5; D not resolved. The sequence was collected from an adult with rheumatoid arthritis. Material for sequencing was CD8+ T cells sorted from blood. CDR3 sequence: CASSLNGETQYF. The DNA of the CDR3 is TGTGCCAGCAGCTTAAATGGAGAGACCCAGTACTTC.